This TCR beta chain was captured by sequencing in a study of cytomegalovirus exposure and HLA in healthy donors. PCR involved 60 Vbeta and 13 Jbeta primers. In the original workflow: Later reanalysis found around 80 million unique TCR beta chains, around 11 million of them shared. Profiling relied on immunoSEQ multiplex PCR, and the TCRdb table lists in-frame clones only, not all of them. Clonal size and the V and J genes are those of that table, whereas D and trimming came from the DNA. The sample lists approximately 91,000 clones, roughly nine tenths seen once, with around a tenth in the top ten. Regarding the study as a whole: Cytomegalovirus-associated TCR beta chains were listed, numbering approximately 150. Within a later analysis, the majority of CMV-associated TCR beta chains appeared HLA-restricted.

Germline V gene data show CDR1 as GTSNPN and CDR2 as SVGIG (reference sequence). CDR3 length: 13 amino acids. V dropped 0 bases and J dropped 6 bases, with 9 bases sitting between them. This clone was seen only a few times. Its antigen is not known. This TCR was sampled from a man between 25 and 39 years old in good health and CMV-seropositive. V and J are TRBV30 and TRBJ1-5; D gene ambiguous. The sample consisted of PBMCs. The CDR3 sequence: CAWSVSSSQPQHF. The CDR3 region has the DNA TGTGCCTGGAGTGTATCGAGTAGTCAGCCCCAGCATTTT.